A selection of T cell receptor beta chains follows, all from one sample in a study of T-cell reconstitution after alpha-beta-depleted transplantation in children. In TCRdb, the PCR reads were re-called with MiXCR into one record per CDR3 protein. The profile shows 250,000 to 300,000 distinct CDR3 sequences, about 9.5% of them singletons. The material sequenced was PBMCs, taken before TCRalphabeta/CD19-depleted stem cell transplant. Every receptor here comes from a boy in the first two years of life with acute myeloid leukemia, due to receive a stem cell transplant. CDR3s include the opening cysteine and the closing phenylalanine or tryptophan. The D gene is left open where the match is weak. Rows may omit the clone size; those that give it use once, few, many or a size class.

j_call cdr3_length clone_size d_call v_call cdr3_nt cdr3_aa
TRBJ1-1 14 many NA TRBV5-1 TGCGCCAGCAGTTCCGACAGTCTGAACACTGAAGCTTTCTTT CASSSDSLNTEAFF
TRBJ2-3 16 NA NA TRBV29-1 TGCAGCGTTGAAGGGCTAGGGGCCACGGGCACAGATACGCAGTATTTT CSVEGLGATGTDTQYF
TRBJ2-7 16 many NA TRBV4-2 TGTGCCAGCAGCCAAGAGCAATCGACCGTGACCTACGAGCAGTACTTC CASSQEQSTVTYEQYF
TRBJ1-2 13 few NA TRBV20-1 TGCAGTGCTAGAGCATGGGGGTCCTATGGCTACACCTTC CSARAWGSYGYTF
TRBJ2-5 16 many TRBD2 TRBV4-1 TGCGCCAGAAGCCAAGTTACTAGCGGGAGTCGAGAGACCCAGTACTTC CARSQVTSGSRETQYF
TRBJ2-2 17 many TRBD2 TRBV6-5 TGTGCCAGCAGTTACTCGTCAGCGGGAGTTGAAGCCGGGGAGCTGTTTTTT CASSYSSAGVEAGELFF
TRBJ2-5 16 many NA TRBV7-2 TGTGCCAGCAGCTTCGACCCTCGGCAGCCTCAAGAGACCCAGTACTTC CASSFDPRQPQETQYF
TRBJ1-6 14 many NA TRBV27 TGTGCCAGCAGTCCAGAGGGCTATAATTCACCCCTCCACTTT CASSPEGYNSPLHF
TRBJ1-1 14 many TRBD1 TRBV29-1 TGCAGCGTTGTTAGGCGGGACAGGGGGACTGAAGCTTTCTTT CSVVRRDRGTEAFF
TRBJ2-5 14 NA NA TRBV28 TGTGCCAGCAGATCAGGGAAGTGGCAGGAGACCCAGTACTTC CASRSGKWQETQYF
TRBJ2-3 17 few NA TRBV5-6 TGTGCCAGCAGCTTAGTGTCTCGACTAACTAGCACAGATACGCAGTATTTT CASSLVSRLTSTDTQYF
TRBJ2-7 13 few TRBD2 TRBV7-2 TGTGCCAGCAGCTTAGCGACTAGCTCCGAGCAGTACTTC CASSLATSSEQYF
TRBJ2-7 14 many NA TRBV10-3 TGTGCCATCAGCGCAGGGCCCGGAGGGTACGAGCAGTACTTC CAISAGPGGYEQYF
TRBJ2-1 15 many TRBD2 TRBV12-3/TRBV12-4 TGTGCCAGCAGTTTAGCGCGGACTAGAGGGAATGAGCAGTTCTTC CASSLARTRGNEQFF
TRBJ2-5 15 NA NA TRBV5-1 TGCGCCAGCAGCTTGGCCGGGCTAGGACCAGAGACCCAGTACTTC CASSLAGLGPETQYF
TRBJ1-3 15 many NA TRBV13 TGTGCCAGCAGCTTCTCGTACCGCTCTGGAAACACCATATATTTT CASSFSYRSGNTIYF